The source of this TCR beta chain is a study of blood T cell repertoires in COVID-19. Looking at the study overall: COVID-19 samples, acute and convalescent, were from the United States, Italy and Spain.

This clone was observed a few times. The CDR3 length is 14 residues. V lost 5 bases, J lost 6 bases, and 3 bases stayed unmatched. The germline CDR1 and CDR2 sequences are KGHDR and SFDVKD. Per the original data handling: Scientists estimated how many nucleated cells there were by amplifying reference gene primers. Measured with immunoSEQ multiplex PCR; TCRdb has only the in-frame clones, and not every one. That table gives V, J and clone size, and the DNA gave D and trimming. This sample carries tens of thousands of clones, 90% of them seen once, and the ten largest clones take roughly 3%. This clonotype was sampled from a human donor in a cohort sampled during active COVID-19. The sample comprised peripheral blood. The chain carries TRBV24-1 and TRBJ1-5; 10 nucleotides agree with TRBD1. The CDR3 DNA reads as TGTGCCACCAGTGGGACAGGGGGGCGTCAGCCCCAGCATTTT. Translation: CATSGTGGRQPQHF.